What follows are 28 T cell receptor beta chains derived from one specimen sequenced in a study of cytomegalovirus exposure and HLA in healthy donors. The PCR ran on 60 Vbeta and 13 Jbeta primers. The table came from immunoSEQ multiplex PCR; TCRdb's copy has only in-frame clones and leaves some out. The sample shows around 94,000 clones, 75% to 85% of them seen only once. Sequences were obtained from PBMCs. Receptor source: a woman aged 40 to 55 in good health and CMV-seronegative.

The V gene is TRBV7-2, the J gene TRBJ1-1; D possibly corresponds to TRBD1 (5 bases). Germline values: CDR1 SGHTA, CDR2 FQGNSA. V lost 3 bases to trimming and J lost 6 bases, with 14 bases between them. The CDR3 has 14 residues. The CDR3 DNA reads TGTGCCAGCAGCTTTAGTCAGGGATTCGCTGAAGCTTTCTTT. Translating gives CASSFSQGFAEAFF.

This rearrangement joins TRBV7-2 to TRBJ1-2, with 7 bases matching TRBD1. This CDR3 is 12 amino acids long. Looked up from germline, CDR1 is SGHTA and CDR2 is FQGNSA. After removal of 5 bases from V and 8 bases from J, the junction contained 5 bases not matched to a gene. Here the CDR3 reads CASSGTGDGYTF. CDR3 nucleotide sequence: TGTGCCAGCAGCGGAACAGGGGACGGCTACACCTTC.

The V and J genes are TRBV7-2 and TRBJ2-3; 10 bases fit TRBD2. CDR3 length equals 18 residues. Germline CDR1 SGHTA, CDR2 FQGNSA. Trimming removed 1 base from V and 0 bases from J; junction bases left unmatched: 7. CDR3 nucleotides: TGTGCCAGCAGCTTAGATACTAGCGGGGCCGGCAGCACAGATACGCAGTATTTT. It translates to CASSLDTSGAGSTDTQYF.

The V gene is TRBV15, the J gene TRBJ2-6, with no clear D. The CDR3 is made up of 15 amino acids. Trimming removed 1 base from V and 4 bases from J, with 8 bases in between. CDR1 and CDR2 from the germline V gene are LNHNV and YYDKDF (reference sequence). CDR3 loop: CATSRGGSGANVLTF. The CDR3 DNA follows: TGTGCCACCAGCAGAGGAGGCTCCGGGGCCAACGTCCTGACTTTC.

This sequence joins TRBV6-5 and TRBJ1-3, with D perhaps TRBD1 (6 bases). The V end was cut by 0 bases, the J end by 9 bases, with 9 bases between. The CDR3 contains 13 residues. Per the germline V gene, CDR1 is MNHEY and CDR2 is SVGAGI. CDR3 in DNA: TGTGCCAGCAGTTACTCGGACAGAGGCACCATATATTTT. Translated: CASSYSDRGTIYF.

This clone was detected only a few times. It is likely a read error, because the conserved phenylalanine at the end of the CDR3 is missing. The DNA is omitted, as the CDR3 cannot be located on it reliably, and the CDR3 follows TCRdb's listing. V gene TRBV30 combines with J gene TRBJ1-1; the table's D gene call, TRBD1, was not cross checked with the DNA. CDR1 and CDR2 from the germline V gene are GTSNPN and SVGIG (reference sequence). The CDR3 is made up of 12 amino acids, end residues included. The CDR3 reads CASRTGLTEALV.

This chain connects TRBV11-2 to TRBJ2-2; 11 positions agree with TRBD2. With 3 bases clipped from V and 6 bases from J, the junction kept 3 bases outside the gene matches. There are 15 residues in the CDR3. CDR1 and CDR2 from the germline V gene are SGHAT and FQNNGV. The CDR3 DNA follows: TGTGCCAGCAGCTTCGTAGCGGGGGGGCCCGGGGAGCTGTTTTTT. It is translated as CASSFVAGGPGELFF.

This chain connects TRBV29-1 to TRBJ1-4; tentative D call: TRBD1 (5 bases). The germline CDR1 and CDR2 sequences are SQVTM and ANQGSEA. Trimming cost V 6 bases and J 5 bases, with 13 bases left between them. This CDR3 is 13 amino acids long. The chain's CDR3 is CSVTPGQNEKLFF. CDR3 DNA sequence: TGCAGCGTCACCCCAGGGCAGAATGAAAAACTGTTTTTT.

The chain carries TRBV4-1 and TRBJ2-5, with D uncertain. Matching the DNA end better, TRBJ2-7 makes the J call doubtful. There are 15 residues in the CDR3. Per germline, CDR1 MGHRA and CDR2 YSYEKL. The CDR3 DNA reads TGCGCCAGCAGCCAAGCGGGTAGGGTGGACTACGAGCAGTACTTC. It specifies CASSQAGRVDYEQYF.

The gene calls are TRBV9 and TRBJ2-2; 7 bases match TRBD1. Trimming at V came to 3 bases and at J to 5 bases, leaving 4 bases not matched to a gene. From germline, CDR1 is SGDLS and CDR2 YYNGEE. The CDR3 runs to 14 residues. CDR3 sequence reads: CASSAKQGTGELFF. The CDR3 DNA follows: TGTGCCAGCAGCGCAAAACAGGGGACCGGGGAGCTGTTTTTT.

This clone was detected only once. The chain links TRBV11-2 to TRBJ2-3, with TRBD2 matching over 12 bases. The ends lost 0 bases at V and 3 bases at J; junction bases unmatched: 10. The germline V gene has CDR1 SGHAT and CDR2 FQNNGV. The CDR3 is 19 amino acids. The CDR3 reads CASSLDRLAGAPGTDTQYF. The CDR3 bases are TGTGCCAGCAGCTTAGATAGACTAGCGGGGGCCCCTGGAACAGATACGCAGTATTTT.

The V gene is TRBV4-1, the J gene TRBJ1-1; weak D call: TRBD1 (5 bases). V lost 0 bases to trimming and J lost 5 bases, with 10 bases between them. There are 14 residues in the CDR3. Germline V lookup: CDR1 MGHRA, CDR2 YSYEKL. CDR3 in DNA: TGCGCCAGCAGCCAAGATCCAGGGAAGACTGAAGCTTTCTTT. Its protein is CASSQDPGKTEAFF.

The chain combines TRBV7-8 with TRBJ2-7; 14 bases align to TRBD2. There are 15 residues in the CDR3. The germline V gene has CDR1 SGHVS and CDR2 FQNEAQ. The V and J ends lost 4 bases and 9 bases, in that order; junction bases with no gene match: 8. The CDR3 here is CASSSRLAGGLGQYF. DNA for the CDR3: TGTGCCAGCAGCTCACGACTAGCGGGGGGGCTGGGGCAGTACTTC.

The CDR3 DNA reads as TGTGCCAGCAGTTACTCGACAGGGATAGGCGAGCAGTTCTTC. Protein product: CASSYSTGIGEQFF. This chain links TRBV6-5 with TRBJ2-1, with 7 bases lining up with TRBD1. Germline loops: CDR1 MNHEY, CDR2 SVGAGI. V was clipped by 0 bases and J by 10 bases; unmatched bases: 6. The CDR3 is made up of 14 amino acids.

CDR3 sequence: CSAGQGSGNTIYF. The CDR3 DNA reads as TGCAGCGCCGGACAGGGCTCTGGAAACACCATATATTTT. V usage is TRBV29-1 and J usage is TRBJ1-3; 8 nucleotides align to TRBD1. Germline CDR1 reads SQVTM; CDR2 reads ANQGSEA. The CDR3 is 13 amino acids. The J segment lost 0 bases and the V segment lost 7 bases, leaving 2 bases of the junction unmatched.

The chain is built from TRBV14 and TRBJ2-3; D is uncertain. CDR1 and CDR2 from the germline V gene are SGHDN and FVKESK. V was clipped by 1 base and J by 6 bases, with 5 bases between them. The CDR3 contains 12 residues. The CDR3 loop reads CASSQGLDTQYF. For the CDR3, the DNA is TGTGCCAGCAGCCAAGGACTCGATACGCAGTATTTT.

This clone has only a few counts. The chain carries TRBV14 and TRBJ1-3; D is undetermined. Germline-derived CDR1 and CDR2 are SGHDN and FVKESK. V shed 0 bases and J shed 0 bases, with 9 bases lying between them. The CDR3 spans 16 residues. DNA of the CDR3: TGTGCCAGCAGCCAAGATAGTACGGTCTCTGGAAACACCATATATTTT. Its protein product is CASSQDSTVSGNTIYF.

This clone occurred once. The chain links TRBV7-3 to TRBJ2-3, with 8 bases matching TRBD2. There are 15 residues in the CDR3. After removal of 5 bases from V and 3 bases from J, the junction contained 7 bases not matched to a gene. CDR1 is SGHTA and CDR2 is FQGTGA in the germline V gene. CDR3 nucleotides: TGTGCCAGCAGCCCCCTCGGGGGGGTTACAGATACGCAGTATTTT. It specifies CASSPLGGVTDTQYF.

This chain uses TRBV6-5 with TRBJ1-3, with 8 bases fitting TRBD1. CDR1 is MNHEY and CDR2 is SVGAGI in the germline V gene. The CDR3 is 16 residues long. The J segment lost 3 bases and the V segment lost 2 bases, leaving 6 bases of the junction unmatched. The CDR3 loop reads CASSYGTGTRGNTIYF. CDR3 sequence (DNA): TGTGCCAGCAGTTACGGGACAGGAACTCGTGGAAACACCATATATTTT.

The CDR3 DNA is TGTGCCAGCAGCCCCGAGGGACTTCCTAATGAGCAGTTCTTC. Translation: CASSPEGLPNEQFF. The chain employs TRBV5-4 and TRBJ2-1; a possible D gene is TRBD2 (6 bases). Trimming removed 4 bases from V and 7 bases from J, with 15 bases in between. The CDR3 totals 14 residues. Germline V lookup: CDR1 SGHNT, CDR2 YYREEE (reference sequence).

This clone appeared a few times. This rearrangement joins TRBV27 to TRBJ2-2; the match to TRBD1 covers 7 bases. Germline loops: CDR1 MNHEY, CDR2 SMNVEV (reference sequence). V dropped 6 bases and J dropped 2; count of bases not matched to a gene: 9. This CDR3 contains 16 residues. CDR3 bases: TGTGCCAGCAGCCTAGGGACAGATTTAAACACCGGGGAGCTGTTTTTT. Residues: CASSLGTDLNTGELFF.

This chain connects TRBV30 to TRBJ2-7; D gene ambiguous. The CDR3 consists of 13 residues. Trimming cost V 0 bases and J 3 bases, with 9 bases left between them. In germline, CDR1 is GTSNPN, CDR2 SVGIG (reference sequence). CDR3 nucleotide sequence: TGTGCCTGGAGTGTAAATATCGGCTACGAGCAGTACTTC. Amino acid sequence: CAWSVNIGYEQYF.

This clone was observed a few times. The CDR3 loop reads CASSLILAGTGELFF. The CDR3 nucleotides are TGTGCCAGCAGCTTGATCCTAGCGGGGACCGGGGAGCTGTTTTTT. The chain links TRBV5-6 to TRBJ2-2; 9 bases line up with TRBD2. The CDR3 is made up of 15 amino acids. The germline CDR1 and CDR2 sequences are SGHDT and YYEEEE. The junction had 3 bases not matched to a gene; V was cut back by 1 base and J by 5 bases.

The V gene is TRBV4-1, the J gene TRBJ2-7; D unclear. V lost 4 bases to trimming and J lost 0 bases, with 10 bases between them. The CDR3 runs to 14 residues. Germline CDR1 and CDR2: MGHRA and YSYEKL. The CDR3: CASSPTDNSYEQYF. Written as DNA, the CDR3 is TGCGCCAGCAGCCCAACTGACAACTCCTACGAGCAGTACTTC.

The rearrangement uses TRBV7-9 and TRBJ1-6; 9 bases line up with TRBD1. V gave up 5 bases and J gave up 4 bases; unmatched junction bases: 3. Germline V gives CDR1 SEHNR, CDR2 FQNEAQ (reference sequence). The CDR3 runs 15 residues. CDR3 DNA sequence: TGTGCCAGCAGCACCGGGACAGGGTATAATTCACCCCTCCACTTT. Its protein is CASSTGTGYNSPLHF.

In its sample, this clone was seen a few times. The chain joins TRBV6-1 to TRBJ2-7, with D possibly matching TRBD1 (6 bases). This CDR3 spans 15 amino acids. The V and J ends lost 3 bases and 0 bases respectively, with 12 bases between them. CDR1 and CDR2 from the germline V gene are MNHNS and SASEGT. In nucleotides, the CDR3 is TGTGCCAGCAGTGAGACAGGTTCTAACTCCTACGAGCAGTACTTC. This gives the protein CASSETGSNSYEQYF.

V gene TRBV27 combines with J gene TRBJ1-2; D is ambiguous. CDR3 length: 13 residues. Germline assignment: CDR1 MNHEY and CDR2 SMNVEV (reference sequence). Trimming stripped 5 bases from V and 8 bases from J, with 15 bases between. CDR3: CASSLQEKMGYTF. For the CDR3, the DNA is TGTGCCAGCAGTCTCCAAGAGAAGATGGGCTACACCTTC.

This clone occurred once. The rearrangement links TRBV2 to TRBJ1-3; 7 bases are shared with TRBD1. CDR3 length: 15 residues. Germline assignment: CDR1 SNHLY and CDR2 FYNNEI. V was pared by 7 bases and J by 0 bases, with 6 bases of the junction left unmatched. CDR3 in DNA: TGTGCCAGCACCGCGGACAGGACCTCTGGAAACACCATATATTTT. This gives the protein CASTADRTSGNTIYF.